The 31 T cell receptor beta chains given below trace back to one sample, sequenced in a study of blood T cell repertoires in COVID-19. The protocol was immunoSEQ multiplex PCR, while the TCRdb copy is restricted to in-frame clones and leaves out a portion. The sample contains about 40,000 clones, approximately 85% of which appear only once. The sequencing sample was made of peripheral blood. The receptors shown here come from a human donor in a cohort sampled during active COVID-19.

The rearrangement uses TRBV5-1 and TRBJ2-2; possibly TRBD2 for D (5 bases). The CDR3 has 14 residues. Germline V CDR1 and CDR2: SGHRS, YFSETQ. Trimming took 2 bases from V and 6 from J, leaving 11 bases between them. CDR3 sequence (DNA): TGCGCCAGCAGCTTACTAGGCGGCTCCGGGGAGCTGTTTTTT. Its translation is CASSLLGGSGELFF.

The chain carries TRBV6-5 and TRBJ1-2; D is possibly TRBD1 (6 bases). With 2 bases removed from V and 4 bases from J, the gap between germline ends came to 17 bases. This CDR3 spans 16 amino acids. CDR1 and CDR2 (germline): MNHEY, SVGAGI. CDR3 nucleotide sequence: TGTGCCAGCAGTTACATGCGGGGGGCATTTGGCTATGGCTACACCTTC. Residues: CASSYMRGAFGYGYTF.

The V call is TRBV5-1, the J call TRBJ2-3, with no clear D. Germline CDR1 SGHRS, CDR2 YFSETQ. This CDR3 is 13 amino acids long. The V and J ends lost 3 bases and 5 bases respectively, with 10 bases between them. This CDR3 reads CASSSERGDTQYF. The CDR3 DNA sequence: TGCGCCAGCAGCTCAGAAAGAGGAGATACGCAGTATTTT.

This sequence joins TRBV5-1 and TRBJ2-3; maybe TRBD1 (6 bases). This CDR3 comprises 15 residues. Germline V gene lookup returns CDR1 SGHRS and CDR2 YFSETQ. V was shortened by 0 bases and J by 4 bases, with 12 bases between the two germline ends. The CDR3, as DNA: TGCGCCAGCAGCTTGGTTGGGGGCTGGGCAGATACGCAGTATTTT. This encodes CASSLVGGWADTQYF.

The genes are TRBV2 and TRBJ1-1; TRBD1 matches at 8 bases. Losses at the gene ends were 6 bases for V and 5 bases for J; bases not matched to a gene: 11. This CDR3 has 15 residues. Germline CDR1 is SNHLY and CDR2 is FYNNEI. CDR3: CASRAYRQGRTEAFF. CDR3 nucleotides: TGTGCCAGCAGGGCCTATCGACAGGGGAGGACTGAAGCTTTCTTT.

J is TRBJ2-2 and V is TRBV2; 7 nucleotides line up with TRBD1. The CDR3 length is 15 residues. Germline V CDR1 and CDR2: SNHLY, FYNNEI. The ends lost 6 bases at V and 3 bases at J; junction bases unmatched: 7. The CDR3 loop reads CASSPTGDYTGELFF. The CDR3 DNA sequence: TGTGCCAGCAGCCCCACAGGGGATTACACCGGGGAGCTGTTTTTT.

This clone was counted only a few times. The J gene is TRBJ2-7, the V gene TRBV5-1, with 9 bases identical to TRBD1. The trim removed 5 bases at V and 2 bases at J, leaving 8 bases unmatched. This CDR3 is built from 15 residues. Germline-derived CDR1 and CDR2 are SGHRS and YFSETQ. Written as DNA, the CDR3 is TGCGCCAGCAGTCTCGGAGACAGGGGGGCCTACGAGCAGTACTTC. Translating gives CASSLGDRGAYEQYF.

This chain uses TRBV12-3 or TRBV12-4 with TRBJ1-1; D is undetermined. V lost 1 base and J 7 bases, leaving 4 bases between the germline ends. This CDR3 has 11 amino acids. The DNA for the CDR3 is TGTGCCAGCAGTTTAGGCGTTGAAGCTTTCTTT. Protein product: CASSLGVEAFF.

The J gene is TRBJ2-7, the V gene TRBV2; the D is unclear. CDR1 SNHLY and CDR2 FYNNEI come from the germline V gene. This CDR3 comprises 13 residues. The V and J ends lost 5 bases and 3 bases respectively, with 11 bases between them. CDR3 nucleotide sequence: TGTGCCAGCAGTCCCGGTTCCCGCTACGAGCAGTACTTC. This codes for CASSPGSRYEQYF.

The chain couples TRBV16 to TRBJ1-4, with TRBD1 identical over 7 bases. Unmatched junction bases numbered 8, after V lost 0 bases and J lost 7 bases. Germline CDR1 reads KGHSY; CDR2 reads FQNENV. The CDR3 totals 16 residues. This chain's CDR3 is CASSQSVRTGGEKLFF. The CDR3 DNA is TGTGCCAGCAGCCAATCGGTTCGGACAGGCGGTGAAAAACTGTTTTTT.

The chain couples TRBV29-1 to TRBJ2-2; 8 bases match TRBD1. The CDR3 consists of 14 residues. Trimming at V came to 6 bases and at J to 3 bases, leaving 6 bases not matched to a gene. CDR1 is SQVTM and CDR2 is ANQGSEA in the germline V gene. CDR3 in amino acids: CSVGQGGYTGELFF. The DNA for the CDR3 is TGCAGCGTCGGACAGGGTGGTTACACCGGGGAGCTGTTTTTT.

CDR3 sequence: CSVRGRYEQYF. The CDR3 coding sequence is TGCAGTGTTAGGGGGAGGTACGAGCAGTACTTC. The rearrangement links TRBV20-1 to TRBJ2-7; either TRBD1 or TRBD2 may fit D (6 bases each). Trimming took 7 bases from V and 4 from J, leaving 11 bases between them. Germline V gene sequence: CDR1 DFQATT, CDR2 SNEGSKA (reference sequence). This CDR3 has 11 amino acids.

The chain links TRBV7-9 to TRBJ1-1, with a weak D call TRBD1 (5 bases). Germline CDR1 and CDR2: SEHNR and FQNEAQ (reference sequence). Trimming pared 2 bases from V and 11 bases from J, leaving 9 bases between. There are 11 residues in the CDR3. Written as DNA, the CDR3 is TGTGCCAGCAGCTTACTCGGGGGGGCTTTCTTT. It codes for CASSLLGGAFF.

This clone has a single count. The V and J genes are TRBV6-5 and TRBJ1-5; TRBD1 might be the D (5 bases). With 0 bases removed from V and 9 bases from J, the gap between germline ends came to 9 bases. The CDR3 runs 13 residues. Germline-derived CDR1 and CDR2 are MNHEY and SVGAGI. The CDR3 DNA reads TGTGCCAGCAGTTACTCGGCCGGGGGGCCCCAGCATTTT. Translating it yields CASSYSAGGPQHF.

V usage is TRBV14 and J usage is TRBJ2-7, with 9 bases matching TRBD1. The CDR3 totals 14 residues. Germline V gene sequence: CDR1 SGHDN, CDR2 FVKESK. V shed 4 bases and J 2 bases; nucleotides not matched to a gene: 3. The CDR3 here is CASSPRQGAYEQYF. The CDR3 bases are TGTGCCAGCAGCCCCCGACAGGGGGCCTACGAGCAGTACTTC.

The chain links TRBV7-3 to TRBJ1-2; 8 bases line up with TRBD1. Germline CDR1 SGHTA, CDR2 FQGTGA. The CDR3 has 17 amino acids. J was trimmed by 1 base and V by 5 bases; bases with no gene match: 12. DNA of the CDR3: TGTGCCAGCAGCAAAGGGACAGGTACTCTAATTAACTATGGCTACACCTTC. Translation gives CASSKGTGTLINYGYTF.

This clone has only one observation. The rearrangement links TRBV12-3 or TRBV12-4 to TRBJ1-2; D remains unclear. With 6 bases removed from V and 2 bases from J, the gap between germline ends came to 10 bases. This CDR3 region has 13 residues. The CDR3 region has the DNA TGTGCCAGCAGCCCCGAGAGAAACTATGGCTACACCTTC. Translation: CASSPERNYGYTF.

This clone was seen only once. This chain uses TRBV6-4 with TRBJ2-1; TRBD1 matches 8 bases. V trimming: 4 bases; J trimming: 9 bases; junction bases outside the gene matches: 11. This CDR3 spans 15 amino acids. Germline V gene lookup returns CDR1 MRHNA and CDR2 SNTAGT. This chain's CDR3 is CASSVGQDHPSEQFF. The CDR3 DNA is TGTGCCAGCAGTGTGGGACAGGATCACCCAAGTGAGCAGTTCTTC.

The chain carries TRBV7-8 and TRBJ2-5; TRBD2 matches at 13 bases. CDR1 is SGHVS, CDR2 FQNEAQ, per germline. This CDR3 comprises 16 residues. V lost 5 bases, J lost 1 base, and 4 bases stayed unmatched. DNA for the CDR3: TGTGCCAGCAGCCAGACTAGCGGGGGGCTCCAAGAGACCCAGTACTTC. Protein sequence: CASSQTSGGLQETQYF.

V usage is TRBV2 and J usage is TRBJ2-5; 15 nucleotides agree with TRBD2. The CDR3 extends over 16 amino acids. Germline assignment: CDR1 SNHLY and CDR2 FYNNEI. V shed 7 bases and J 5 bases; nucleotides not matched to a gene: 8. The CDR3 nucleotides are TGTGCCAGCAACTCGGGACTAGCGGGGGGTGGGGAGACCCAGTACTTC. It is translated as CASNSGLAGGGETQYF. Full variable domain (rest looked up from reference TRBV2 and TRBJ2-5): EPEVTQTPSHQVTQMGQEVILRCVPISNHLYFYWYRQILGQKVEFLVSFYNNEISEKSEIFDDQFSVERPDGSNFTLKIRSTKLEDSAMYFCASNSGLAGGGETQYFGPGTRLLVL.

The count of this clone is one. The chain uses TRBV25-1 and TRBJ2-5; 8 bases are shared with TRBD2. J lost 5 bases, V lost 6 bases, and 8 bases had no gene match. The CDR3 runs to 14 residues. Germline V gives CDR1 MGHDK, CDR2 SYGVNS. CDR3 in amino acids: CASSNSGGAETQYF. Written as DNA, the CDR3 is TGTGCCAGCAGCAACTCGGGGGGGGCGGAGACCCAGTACTTC.

The sample holds a few counts of this clone. The V call is TRBV6-5, the J call TRBJ1-2; 8 bases map to TRBD1. Looked up from germline, CDR1 is MNHEY and CDR2 is SVGAGI. This CDR3 region has 15 residues. V lost 0 bases to trimming and J lost 5 bases; unmatched junction nucleotides: 5. In DNA, the CDR3 is TGTGCCAGCAGTTACTCAGGACAGGGAAAGTATGGCTACACCTTC. Amino acid sequence: CASSYSGQGKYGYTF.

V usage is TRBV5-8 and J usage is TRBJ2-7; perhaps TRBD2 as D (7 bases). Germline V gene lookup returns CDR1 SGHTS and CDR2 YDEGEE. The CDR3 has 15 amino acids. V was shortened by 4 bases and J by 0 bases, with 14 bases between the two germline ends. CDR3 bases: TGTGCCAGCAGCAGGGGGGGGTTCTCCTCCTACGAGCAGTACTTC. It specifies CASSRGGFSSYEQYF.

J is TRBJ1-1 and V is TRBV6-5; D is perhaps TRBD1 (5 bases). Deletions cut 9 bases from V and 2 bases from J, with 16 bases between. Germline V gene data show CDR1 as MNHEY and CDR2 as SVGAGI. The CDR3 runs 14 residues. This CDR3 reads CASRGGKSNTEAFF. CDR3 DNA: TGTGCCAGTAGGGGTGGAAAGTCAAACACTGAAGCTTTCTTT.

The CDR3 bases are TGTGCCAGCCTCTCGGTGGGGGGGCGGGAGACCCAGTACTTC. Its protein is CASLSVGGRETQYF. V and J are TRBV7-8 and TRBJ2-5, with D possibly matching TRBD2 (7 bases). Trimming took 8 bases from V and 5 from J, leaving 18 bases between them. This CDR3 has 14 residues. CDR1 and CDR2 (germline): SGHVS, FQNEAQ.

As DNA, the CDR3 is TGTGCCATCAGTCCAGGGATGACTAATGAAAAACTGTTTTTT. Residues: CAISPGMTNEKLFF. V gene TRBV10-3 combines with J gene TRBJ1-4; D is possibly TRBD1 (5 bases). The CDR3 runs to 14 residues. Germline CDR1 and CDR2: ENHRY and SYGVKD. The V and J ends lost 5 bases and 2 bases respectively, with 9 bases between them.

J is TRBJ2-3 and V is TRBV10-3, with TRBD2 identical over 10 bases. V gave up 11 bases and J gave up 5 bases; unmatched junction bases: 13. Germline V gives CDR1 ENHRY, CDR2 SYGVKD. The CDR3 covers 15 residues. CDR3 nucleotides: TGTGCCTCCGATAGCGGGGGGTACCTGGGAGATACGCAGTATTTT. Amino acid sequence: CASDSGGYLGDTQYF.

This chain's CDR3 is CASSASGGVSGELFF. Here the CDR3 DNA reads TGCGCCAGCAGCGCTAGCGGGGGGGTCTCCGGGGAGCTGTTTTTT. The chain recombines TRBV5-1 with TRBJ2-2; TRBD2 matches 12 bases. The V segment lost 4 bases and the J segment 6 bases; nucleotides outside the gene matches: 4. This CDR3 has 15 amino acids. Germline CDR1 and CDR2: SGHRS and YFSETQ.

The gene calls are TRBV7-6 and TRBJ2-3; D is ambiguous. Trimming took 0 bases from V and 0 from J, leaving 7 bases between them. The CDR3 is 15 residues long. Germline V gene sequence: CDR1 SGHVS, CDR2 FNYEAQ. The CDR3 coding sequence is TGTGCCAGCAGCTTAGCTTTGACTAGCACAGATACGCAGTATTTT. Amino acid sequence: CASSLALTSTDTQYF.

The V and J genes are TRBV7-8 and TRBJ1-5, with 9 bases matching TRBD1. V shed 5 bases, J shed 4 bases, and the junction held 3 bases outside the gene matches. The germline V gene has CDR1 SGHVS and CDR2 FQNEAQ. This CDR3 is 14 amino acids long. The CDR3 nucleotides read TGTGCCAGCAGCCCAGGACAGGGGAATCAGCCCCAGCATTTT. Translating it yields CASSPGQGNQPQHF.

This clone was counted once. V gene TRBV3-1 (or the pseudogene TRBV3-2) combines with J gene TRBJ1-1; D call uncertain. CDR3 length equals 14 residues. With 4 bases removed from V and 1 base from J, the gap between germline ends came to 10 bases. Germline-derived CDR1 and CDR2 are LGHDT and YNNKEL (reference sequence). CDR3 nucleotide sequence: TGTGCCAGCAGCCGTCGGGAGGGGAACACTGAAGCTTTCTTT. Encoded protein: CASSRREGNTEAFF.